One and the same sample provided the 32 T cell receptor beta chains below, sequenced in a study of CD8+CD57+ T cells in acquired aplastic anemia. Template material for TCR beta VDJ and CDR3 profiling consisted of genomic DNA. TCRdb passed the reads through MiXCR, listing each CDR3 protein once. The data contain some 200,000 distinct CDR3 sequences, approximately 35% of them singletons. Sequenced material: sorted CD4+, CD8+, or CD8+CD57+ T cells (not recorded which) from PBMCs. These receptors all stem from a human donor in good health, serving as a control.

The rearrangement uses TRBV12-5 and TRBJ1-1; D perhaps matches TRBD1 (5 bases). Germline V CDR1 and CDR2: LGHNT, FRNRAP. This CDR3 spans 14 amino acids. Trimming shortened V by 6 bases and J by 0 bases, and 11 bases separated the two germline ends. This CDR3 is CASGEGVMNTEAFF. The CDR3 coding sequence is TGTGCTAGTGGCGAAGGGGTCATGAACACTGAAGCTTTCTTT.

The genes are TRBV24-1 and TRBJ1-1; D call uncertain. Trimming left V 5 bases short and J 11 bases short, with 20 bases between. The CDR3 loop spans 14 amino acids. Germline V lookup: CDR1 KGHDR, CDR2 SFDVKD. For the CDR3, the DNA is TGTGCCACCAGTGCTAGGTCTGTAATGCAATCGGCTTTCTTT. Translating gives CATSARSVMQSAFF.

The V gene is TRBV29-1, the J gene TRBJ1-2; tentative D call: TRBD1 (5 bases). CDR3 length equals 13 residues. V was shortened by 2 bases and J by 2 bases, with 9 bases between the two germline ends. Germline V gene sequence: CDR1 SQVTM, CDR2 ANQGSEA. The CDR3 is CSVERQNNYGYTF. In nucleotides, the CDR3 is TGCAGCGTTGAACGACAGAACAACTATGGCTACACCTTC.

The chain joins TRBV19 to TRBJ2-7; D gene uncertain. Trimming stripped 7 bases from V and 0 bases from J, with 16 bases between. CDR3 size: 15 residues. The germline CDR1 and CDR2 sequences are LNHDA and SQIVND (reference sequence). In DNA form, the CDR3 reads TGTGCCAGTACAGAACAGTTCCAGGCCTCCTACGAGCAGTACTTC. Translation gives CASTEQFQASYEQYF.

With respect to this clonotype: A single base separates this from a much larger clone, so it may be a read error. The final CDR3 position lacks the conserved phenylalanine or tryptophan, pointing to a likely read error. V gene TRBV29-1 combines with J gene TRBJ2-3; 8 nucleotides line up with TRBD2. V was pared by 6 bases and J by 2 bases, with 13 bases of the junction left unmatched. Germline CDR1 and CDR2: SQVTM and ANQGSEA. This CDR3 contains 16 residues. The CDR3 is CSVAKTLSGDTDTQYV. The CDR3 DNA is TGCAGCGTCGCCAAAACCCTTAGCGGGGACACAGATACGCAGTATGTT.

The chain combines TRBV2 with TRBJ2-7, with 12 bases that match TRBD2. The CDR3 totals 16 residues. Germline V gives CDR1 SNHLY, CDR2 FYNNEI. J lost 0 bases, V lost 6 bases, and 6 bases had no gene match. CDR3 amino acids: CASSPWTSGNSYEQYF. In DNA form, the CDR3 reads TGTGCCAGCAGCCCCTGGACTAGCGGGAACTCCTACGAGCAGTACTTC.

This clonotype has at least ten counts. The rearrangement joins TRBV20-1 to TRBJ2-7; D might be TRBD2 (6 bases). Germline loops: CDR1 DFQATT, CDR2 SNEGSKA (reference sequence). V lost 3 bases and J 9 bases, leaving 12 bases between the germline ends. The CDR3 spans 11 residues. The CDR3: CSASIRGGQYF. The DNA of the CDR3 is TGCAGTGCTAGTATAAGGGGAGGGCAGTACTTC.

This clonotype was recorded many times. The chain uses TRBV9 and TRBJ2-7, with D possibly TRBD1 on 5 matching bases. Looked up from germline, CDR1 is SGDLS and CDR2 is YYNGEE. V was trimmed by 3 bases and J by 5 bases, leaving 15 bases between them. This CDR3 has 14 amino acids. In DNA form, the CDR3 reads TGTGCCAGCAGCGCCCGTTCAGGGTCCGACGAGCAGTACTTC. Translating gives CASSARSGSDEQYF.

This clonotype was observed many times. The gene calls are TRBV2 and TRBJ1-4; D unclear. V lost 4 bases, J lost 5 bases, and 11 bases lay in between. Germline V gene sequence: CDR1 SNHLY, CDR2 FYNNEI. This CDR3 comprises 14 residues. CDR3 coding DNA: TGTGCCAGCAGTGGGGTCAGCAAAAATGAAAAACTGTTTTTT. Its translation is CASSGVSKNEKLFF.

This clonotype was recorded only once. This chain joins TRBV5-1 and TRBJ2-1; 9 nucleotides agree with TRBD2. Germline V gene sequence: CDR1 SGHRS, CDR2 YFSETQ. The junction had 8 bases not matched to a gene; V was cut back by 4 bases and J by 6 bases. The CDR3 covers 15 residues. CDR3 region: CASSITSGLGNEQFF. As DNA, the CDR3 is TGCGCCAGCAGCATAACTAGCGGGCTTGGCAATGAGCAGTTCTTC.

V is TRBV7-7 and J is TRBJ2-1; 10 nucleotides line up with TRBD2. Germline V gene sequence: CDR1 SSHAT, CDR2 FNYEAQ (reference sequence). J lost 10 bases, V lost 5 bases, and 14 bases had no gene match. The CDR3 consists of 16 residues. In DNA form, the CDR3 reads TGTGCCAGCAGCCCCACGCGGCTAGCGGGGGTGGCGGAGCAGTTCTTC. This codes for CASSPTRLAGVAEQFF.

This clonotype came up many times. This chain connects TRBV19 to TRBJ1-1; D may be TRBD1 (6 bases). Germline V gene sequence: CDR1 LNHDA, CDR2 SQIVND (reference sequence). Trimming took 4 bases from V and 2 from J, leaving 11 bases between them. This CDR3 is built from 14 residues. The CDR3 region is CASSTTGGNTEAFF. CDR3 sequence (DNA): TGTGCCAGTAGTACGACAGGAGGCAACACTGAAGCTTTCTTT.

The V gene is TRBV9, the J gene TRBJ1-1; D not resolved. This CDR3 has 12 residues. Trimming removed 4 bases from V and 8 bases from J, with 12 bases in between. CDR1 and CDR2 from the germline V gene are SGDLS and YYNGEE. The DNA of the CDR3 is TGTGCCAGCAGCCAGGCCGAGGCCGAAGCTTTCTTT. Amino acids: CASSQAEAEAFF. The full variable domain, in which reference TRBV9 and TRBJ1-1 provide the parts outside the CDR3, is DSGVTQTPKHLITATGQRVTLRCSPRSGDLSVYWYQQSLDQGLQFLIQYYNGEERAKGNILERFSAQQFPDLHSELNLSSLELGDSALYFCASSQAEAEAFFGQGTRLTVV.

The genes are TRBV19 and TRBJ2-3, with TRBD1 identical over 7 bases. The CDR3 consists of 14 residues. With 6 bases clipped from V and 4 bases from J, the junction kept 7 bases outside the gene matches. Germline CDR1 is LNHDA and CDR2 is SQIVND (reference sequence). CDR3: CASSSTGWSDTQYF. The CDR3 nucleotides are TGTGCCAGTAGCTCGACAGGGTGGTCAGATACGCAGTATTTT.

In this sample, this clonotype turned up a few times. The V and J genes are TRBV10-3 and TRBJ2-3, with 11 bases that match TRBD2. The V segment lost 8 bases and the J segment 2 bases; nucleotides outside the gene matches: 3. Germline loops: CDR1 ENHRY, CDR2 SYGVKD. This CDR3 has 14 amino acids. CDR3 protein: CAIQTSGDTDTQYF. In nucleotides, the CDR3 is TGTGCCATCCAGACTAGCGGGGACACAGATACGCAGTATTTT.

In this sample, this clonotype turned up a few times. This chain connects TRBV18 to TRBJ2-1; D is ambiguous. The CDR3 is 12 amino acids. Germline values: CDR1 KGHSH, CDR2 LQKENI. Deletions cut 5 bases from V and 9 bases from J, with 11 bases between. The CDR3 spells CASSEIDVEQFF. The CDR3 region has the DNA TGTGCCAGCTCAGAAATAGACGTTGAGCAGTTCTTC.

This clonotype was observed a single time. V usage is TRBV15 and J usage is TRBJ2-3; the match to TRBD1 covers 7 bases. The V segment lost 9 bases and the J segment 6 bases; nucleotides outside the gene matches: 12. The CDR3 loop spans 14 amino acids. Germline V gene sequence: CDR1 LNHNV, CDR2 YYDKDF (reference sequence). The CDR3 DNA reads TGTGCCACAAAAACAGGGGTAGGGGCGGATACGCAGTATTTT. Amino acid sequence: CATKTGVGADTQYF.

At least ten counts were recorded for this clonotype. V and J are TRBV20-1 and TRBJ1-2; D possibly corresponds to TRBD1 (6 bases). CDR1 is DFQATT, CDR2 SNEGSKA, per germline (reference sequence). There are 12 residues in the CDR3. V dropped 6 bases and J dropped 0 bases, with 8 bases sitting between them. The CDR3 coding sequence is TGCAGTGCCTGGACAGCTAACTATGGCTACACCTTC. It translates to CSAWTANYGYTF.

The chain uses TRBV10-3 and TRBJ2-7; 8 bases are shared with TRBD2. V dropped 7 bases and J dropped 6; count of bases not matched to a gene: 8. The CDR3 consists of 13 residues. Germline-derived CDR1 and CDR2 are ENHRY and SYGVKD. CDR3 residues: CAITRVAGREQYF. CDR3 nucleotides: TGTGCCATCACGAGGGTAGCGGGGCGCGAGCAGTACTTC.

Points on this clonotype: A much larger clone sits a single nucleotide away, making a read error possible. Since the CDR3 does not end with the conserved phenylalanine or tryptophan, this likely comes from a read error. The chain links TRBV7-9 to TRBJ2-2; weak D call: TRBD2 (6 bases). V lost 5 bases, J lost 5 bases, and 9 bases lay in between. The CDR3 consists of 13 residues. Germline V gives CDR1 SEHNR, CDR2 FQNEAQ (reference sequence). The CDR3 DNA is TGTGCCAGCAGCCCACGGGGGACCGGGGAGCTGTTTTGT. The encoded protein is CASSPRGTGELFC.

This clonotype was observed a few times. As DNA, the CDR3 is TGCGCCAGCAGCTTGGCGGCTAGCGGGAGCACAGATACGCAGTATTTT. It yields the protein CASSLAASGSTDTQYF. V and J are TRBV5-1 and TRBJ2-3; 8 bases agree with TRBD2. Germline lookup yields CDR1 SGHRS and CDR2 YFSETQ. Trimming took 0 bases from V and 0 from J; bases not matched to a gene: 3. The CDR3 consists of 16 residues. The variable domain in full, completed from reference TRBV5-1 and TRBJ2-3, reads KAGVTQTPRYLIKTRGQQVTLSCSPISGHRSVSWYQQTPGQGLQFLFEYFSETQRNKGNFPGRFSGRQFSNSRSEMNVSTLELGDSALYLCASSLAASGSTDTQYFGPGTRLTVL.

This clonotype was counted at least ten times. The chain links TRBV19 to TRBJ1-2, with unresolved D. The germline V gene has CDR1 LNHDA and CDR2 SQIVND (reference sequence). V was shortened by 5 bases and J by 3 bases, with 13 bases between the two germline ends. This CDR3 has 14 residues. The CDR3 loop reads CASSDRVAYYGYTF. In DNA, the CDR3 is TGTGCCAGTAGTGACCGGGTGGCCTACTATGGCTACACCTTC. Together with reference TRBV19 and TRBJ1-2, the CDR3 gives the full variable domain: DGGITQSPKYLFRKEGQNVTLSCEQNLNHDAMYWYRQDPGQGLRLIYYSQIVNDFQKGDIAEGYSVSREKKESFPLTVTSAQKNPTAFYLCASSDRVAYYGYTFGSGTRLTVV.

CDR3 DNA sequence: TGTGCCAGCAGCTTATTAGGACAGGGGGTTGGGGATACGCAGTATTTT. It codes for CASSLLGQGVGDTQYF. This chain joins TRBV7-2 and TRBJ2-3, with TRBD1 matching 10 bases. Germline V gene lookup returns CDR1 SGHTA and CDR2 FQGNSA. This CDR3 is built from 16 residues. The ends lost 2 bases at V and 6 bases at J; junction bases unmatched: 8.

At least ten counts were recorded for this clonotype. CDR3 sequence (DNA): TGTGCCAGCAGTGAATGGGAAAACACTGAAGCTTTCTTT. It translates to CASSEWENTEAFF. The chain joins TRBV25-1 to TRBJ1-1; D ambiguous. Germline V gene data show CDR1 as MGHDK and CDR2 as SYGVNS. The CDR3 totals 13 residues. V was clipped by 1 base and J by 2 bases, with 5 bases between them.

In its sample, this clonotype was seen many times. CDR3 in DNA: TGTGCCAGCAGTGAGCTTGGACAGAGCTCCTACGAGCAGTACTTC. Translation: CASSELGQSSYEQYF. J is TRBJ2-7 and V is TRBV2; D is perhaps TRBD1 (6 bases). The germline CDR1 and CDR2 sequences are SNHLY and FYNNEI. Trimming stripped 3 bases from V and 0 bases from J, with 12 bases between. The CDR3 covers 15 residues.

The J gene is TRBJ2-5, the V gene TRBV20-1; D is possibly TRBD1 (6 bases). V was pared by 6 bases and J by 2 bases, with 22 bases between. The germline V gene encodes CDR1 DFQATT and CDR2 SNEGSKA (reference sequence). CDR3 length: 16 residues. This chain's CDR3 is CSAVPPDSRVQETQYF. DNA for the CDR3: TGCAGTGCCGTACCGCCGGACAGCCGAGTACAAGAGACCCAGTACTTC.

The chain recombines TRBV4-3 with TRBJ2-7; 13 bases are a match to TRBD2. V trimming: 1 base; J trimming: 4 bases; junction bases outside the gene matches: 7. This CDR3 is 17 amino acids long. Germline values: CDR1 LGHNA, CDR2 YSLEER. This chain's CDR3 is CASSQASGTSGVYEQYF. CDR3 bases: TGCGCCAGCAGCCAAGCATCAGGGACTAGCGGGGTTTACGAGCAGTACTTC.

At least ten counts were recorded for this clonotype. The chain carries TRBV20-1 and TRBJ2-3; the D gene is possibly TRBD2 (6 bases). The germline CDR1 and CDR2 sequences are DFQATT and SNEGSKA (reference sequence). V was pared by 3 bases and J by 4 bases, with 14 bases between. The CDR3 sequence is 14 residues long. The CDR3 DNA reads TGCAGTGCTAGGGACGGCGGGACGGCAGATACGCAGTATTTT. It is translated as CSARDGGTADTQYF.

This clonotype showed up many times. The chain recombines TRBV11-1 with TRBJ1-2; unclear D gene. Germline CDR1 is SGHAT and CDR2 is FQDESV (reference sequence). The CDR3 contains 14 residues. With 2 bases removed from V and 4 bases from J, the gap between germline ends came to 11 bases. The CDR3 DNA follows: TGTGCCAGCAGCTTACGTCCAACCGGCTATGGCTACACCTTC. Protein sequence: CASSLRPTGYGYTF.

This clonotype was recorded a few times. The rearrangement uses TRBV5-1 and TRBJ1-1; the D gene is possibly TRBD1 (5 bases). CDR3 length equals 14 residues. The V end was cut by 0 bases, the J end by 7 bases, with 13 bases between. CDR1 is SGHRS, CDR2 YFSETQ, per germline. The CDR3 DNA reads TGCGCCAGCAGCTTGGGGGCAGGGTCCGTTGAAGCTTTCTTT. Amino acids: CASSLGAGSVEAFF.

This clonotype was recorded once. Possible read error: a much larger clone is one base away. The V gene is TRBV9, the J gene TRBJ2-7; tentatively, D is TRBD1 or TRBD2 (5 bases each). The J call may not be correct, given that the DNA end is closer to TRBJ2-4. There are 14 residues in the CDR3. Germline V gives CDR1 SGDLS, CDR2 YYNGEE. CDR3 DNA: TGTGCCAGCAGCGTAGCGAGGGGAATGGGCATTCAGTACTTC. Translation gives CASSVARGMGIQYF.

This clonotype was recorded once. The chain recombines TRBV2 with TRBJ2-7, with D perhaps TRBD1 (6 bases). Germline V gene sequence: CDR1 SNHLY, CDR2 FYNNEI. The CDR3 totals 14 residues. Trimming took 6 bases from V and 3 from J, leaving 15 bases between them. The CDR3 loop reads CASRGGRGSYEQYF. CDR3 sequence (DNA): TGTGCCAGCAGGGGTGGCAGGGGCAGCTACGAGCAGTACTTC.